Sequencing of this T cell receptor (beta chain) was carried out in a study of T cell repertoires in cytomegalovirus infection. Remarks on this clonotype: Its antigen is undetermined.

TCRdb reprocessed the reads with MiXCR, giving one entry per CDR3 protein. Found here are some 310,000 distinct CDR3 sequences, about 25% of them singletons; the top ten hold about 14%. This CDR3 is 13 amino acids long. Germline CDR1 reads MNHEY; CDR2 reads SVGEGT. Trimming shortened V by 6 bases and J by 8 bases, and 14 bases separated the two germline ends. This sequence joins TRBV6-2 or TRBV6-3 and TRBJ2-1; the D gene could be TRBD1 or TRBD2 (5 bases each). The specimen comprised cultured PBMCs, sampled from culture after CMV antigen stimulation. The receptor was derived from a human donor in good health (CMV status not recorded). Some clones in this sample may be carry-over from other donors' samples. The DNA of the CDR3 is TGTGCCAGCAGCGACCAGGGACGGGATGAGCAGTTCTTC. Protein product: CASSDQGRDEQFF.